The 10 T cell receptor beta chains below were found in one sample sequenced in a study of control samples from healthy donors and cancer patients. Some clones are missing from TCRdb's copy, which holds only in-frame ones; the method was immunoSEQ multiplex PCR. This sample carries about 120,000 clones, roughly 92% of them seen once, and the ten largest clones take roughly 0.54%. Sequenced material: PBMCs. Every receptor here comes from an elderly man with head and neck cancer.

The rearrangement uses TRBV5-4 and TRBJ2-5; D is possibly TRBD1 (6 bases). The germline gives CDR1 SGHNT, CDR2 YYREEE (reference sequence). The length of the CDR3 is 14 residues. With 4 bases removed from V and 1 base from J, the gap between germline ends came to 11 bases. The CDR3 protein is CASSAGQRQETQYF. DNA of the CDR3: TGTGCCAGCAGCGCTGGACAGCGCCAAGAGACCCAGTACTTC.

The chain carries TRBV6-5 and TRBJ1-2; unclear D gene. V lost 6 bases to trimming and J lost 8 bases, with 16 bases between them. This CDR3 contains 13 residues. The germline gives CDR1 MNHEY, CDR2 SVGAGI. CDR3 region: CASSLDSTAGYTF. CDR3 nucleotides: TGTGCCAGCAGCCTGGACTCAACGGCGGGCTACACCTTC.

In its sample, this clone was seen once. The DNA for the CDR3 is TGTGCCTGGAGTGGGACAGGATCTTTACGGCCCCAGCATTTT. This gives the protein CAWSGTGSLRPQHF. This sequence joins TRBV30 and TRBJ1-5; 7 bases map to TRBD1. V shed 1 base and J 9 bases; nucleotides not matched to a gene: 9. The V gene's germline CDR1 is GTSNPN and CDR2 SVGIG (reference sequence). This CDR3 comprises 14 residues.

The chain combines TRBV5-1 with TRBJ1-2; 9 bases match TRBD1. Germline loops: CDR1 SGHRS, CDR2 YFSETQ. V lost 3 bases and J lost 4; bases outside the gene matches: 4. This CDR3 is built from 14 residues. This chain's CDR3 is CASSWTGATYGYTF. The CDR3 DNA reads as TGCGCCAGCAGCTGGACAGGGGCGACCTATGGCTACACCTTC.

V is TRBV14 and J is TRBJ2-7, with TRBD2 matching 7 bases. Per the germline V gene, CDR1 is SGHDN and CDR2 is FVKESK. Trimming at V came to 3 bases and at J to 2 bases, leaving 7 bases not matched to a gene. CDR3 size: 15 residues. This CDR3 reads CASSHPTSDTYEQYF. The CDR3, as DNA: TGTGCCAGCAGCCATCCTACTAGCGATACCTACGAGCAGTACTTC.

The chain combines TRBV10-1 with TRBJ1-2; unclear D gene. There are 16 residues in the CDR3. Germline CDR1 WNHNN, CDR2 SYGVQD (reference sequence). The germline V and J ends were trimmed by 0 bases and 7 bases, with 18 bases remaining between them. The DNA of the CDR3 is TGCGCCAGCAGTGAGTCGGTTTTAGGGAGGGTCTGTGGCTACACCTTC. This encodes CASSESVLGRVCGYTF.

V and J are TRBV6-5 and TRBJ1-3; no definite D call. The CDR3 consists of 15 residues. Trimming removed 2 bases at V and 0 bases at J, with 8 bases between. Germline CDR1 is MNHEY and CDR2 is SVGAGI. The CDR3 DNA is TGTGCCAGCAGTTACACCGAGTCCTCTGGAAACACCATATATTTT. Amino acid sequence: CASSYTESSGNTIYF.

The rearrangement joins TRBV6-5 to TRBJ2-7; the D call may be TRBD1 or TRBD2 (5 bases each). Per germline, CDR1 MNHEY and CDR2 SVGAGI. The germline V and J ends were trimmed by 0 bases and 7 bases, with 10 bases remaining between them. This CDR3 spans 13 amino acids. CDR3 loop: CASSYSGVGEQYF. The DNA of the CDR3 is TGTGCCAGCAGTTACTCGGGGGTGGGGGAGCAGTACTTC.

V usage is TRBV11-1 and J usage is TRBJ2-7, with D tentatively TRBD2 (6 bases). Germline V CDR1 and CDR2: SGHAT, FQDESV (reference sequence). V shed 4 bases and J shed 6 bases, with 22 bases lying between them. This CDR3 comprises 16 residues. This CDR3 reads CASSSTWGVTPGEQYF. The CDR3 DNA is TGTGCCAGCAGCTCTACTTGGGGGGTAACTCCGGGCGAGCAGTACTTC.

The gene calls are TRBV4-1 and TRBJ2-2; D remains ambiguous. The CDR3 runs 18 residues. CDR1 is MGHRA and CDR2 is YSYEKL in the germline V gene. The V end lost 4 bases, the J end lost 2 bases, and 20 bases lay between the germline ends. The CDR3 nucleotides read TGCGCCAGCAGCCTATATCCCACCCGAGCGCCAAACACCGGGGAGCTGTTTTTT. It encodes CASSLYPTRAPNTGELFF.